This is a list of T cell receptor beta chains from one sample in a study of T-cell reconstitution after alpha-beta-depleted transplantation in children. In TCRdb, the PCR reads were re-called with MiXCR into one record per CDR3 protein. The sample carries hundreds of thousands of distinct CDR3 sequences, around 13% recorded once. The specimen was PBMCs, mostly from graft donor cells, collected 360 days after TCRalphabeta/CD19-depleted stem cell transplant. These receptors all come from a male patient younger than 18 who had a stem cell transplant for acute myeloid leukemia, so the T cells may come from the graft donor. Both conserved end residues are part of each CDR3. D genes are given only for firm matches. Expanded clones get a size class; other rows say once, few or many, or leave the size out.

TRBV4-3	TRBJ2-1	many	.	TGCGCCAGCAGCCAAGAACCCCAGCAGGGAGCCTACAATGAGCAGTTCTTC	CASSQEPQQGAYNEQFF
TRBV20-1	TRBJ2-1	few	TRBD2	TGCAGTGCTAGTACGGCTAGCGGGAGGGCAGGTGAGCAGTTCTTC	CSASTASGRAGEQFF
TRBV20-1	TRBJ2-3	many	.	TGCAGTGCTTTTGGTTTGGGGGGACAGTTCACAGATACGCAGTATTTT	CSAFGLGGQFTDTQYF
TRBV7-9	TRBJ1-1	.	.	TGTGCCAGCAGCTTATATCCCCCACAGGTTATCGCTGAAGCTTTCTTT	CASSLYPPQVIAEAFF
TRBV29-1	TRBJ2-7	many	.	TGCAGCGTTTGTCAAAGCTCCTACGAGCAGTACTTC	CSVCQSSYEQYF
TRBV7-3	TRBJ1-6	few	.	TGTGCCAGCAGCTTAGCAGGGCCAGGGTTGAACTCCCTCCACTTT	CASSLAGPGLNSLHF
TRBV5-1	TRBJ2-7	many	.	TGCGCCAGCTCCCCCTCCTTAGGGTACGAGCAGTACTTC	CASSPSLGYEQYF
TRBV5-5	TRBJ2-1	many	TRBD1	TGTGCCAGCAGCGTGGACAGGGCAGACAATGAGCAGTTCTTC	CASSVDRADNEQFF
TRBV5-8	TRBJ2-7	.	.	TGTGCCAGCAGTCCTGGCATATGGGGATTTTACGAGCAGTACTTC	CASSPGIWGFYEQYF
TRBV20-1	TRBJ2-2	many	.	TGCAGTGCTAGAGAGCCCGACTGGTACAACACCGGGGAGCTGTTTTTT	CSAREPDWYNTGELFF
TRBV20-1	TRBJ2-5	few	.	TGCAGTGCTTTCCCCCACAGGACAAGGGAACAAGAGACCCAGTACTTC	CSAFPHRTREQETQYF
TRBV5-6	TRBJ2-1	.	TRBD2	TGTGCCAGCAGCTTGTGGGCTAGCGGAGGTAGCTACAATGAGCAGTTCTTC	CASSLWASGGSYNEQFF
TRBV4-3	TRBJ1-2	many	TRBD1	TGCGCCAGCAGCCAAGTTGCCGGGACAGGAGGTGGGGGTCGGTTGGGCTTC	CASSQVAGTGGGGRLGF
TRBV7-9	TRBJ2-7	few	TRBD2	TGTGCCAGCAGCTTAGGACTAGCGGGAGGGAGGAACGAGCAGTACTTC	CASSLGLAGGRNEQYF
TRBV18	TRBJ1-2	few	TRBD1	TGTGCCAGCTCACCCTCGAGGACAGGGGCCAACTATGGCTACACCTTC	CASSPSRTGANYGYTF
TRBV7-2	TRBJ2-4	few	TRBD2	TGTGCCAGCAGCTTAGCGAAATCGGGAGGGGTTTACAAAAACATTCAGTACTTC	CASSLAKSGGVYKNIQYF
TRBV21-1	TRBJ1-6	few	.	TGTGCCAGCAGCTCGATTACAGGGTCGGGCGCCTATAATTCACCCCTCCACTTT	CASSSITGSGAYNSPLHF
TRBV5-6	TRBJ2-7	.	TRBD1	TGTGCCAGCAGCTTGGATCGGGACAGGGTGGGCCGGCAGTACTTC	CASSLDRDRVGRQYF
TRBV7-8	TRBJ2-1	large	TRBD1	TGTGCCAGCAGCTTAAGGGACAGGGGACACAATGAGCAGTTCTTC	CASSLRDRGHNEQFF
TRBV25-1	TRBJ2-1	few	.	TGTGCCAGCAGTGAATACTCCATCCATGAGCAGTTCTTC	CASSEYSIHEQFF
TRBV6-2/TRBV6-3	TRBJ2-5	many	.	TGTGCCAGCAGTTCATCGGTGACCCAGTACTTC	CASSSSVTQYF
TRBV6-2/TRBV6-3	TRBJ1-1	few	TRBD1	TGTGCCAGCACCCGGACAGGGAACACTGAAGCTTTCTTT	CASTRTGNTEAFF
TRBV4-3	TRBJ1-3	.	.	TGCGCCAGCAGCCTCGAAGGCGGGGCTACGGGAAACACCATATATTTT	CASSLEGGATGNTIYF
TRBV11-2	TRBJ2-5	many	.	TGTGCCAGCAGCTTAGTCTCAGGGTATCAAGAGACCCAGTACTTC	CASSLVSGYQETQYF
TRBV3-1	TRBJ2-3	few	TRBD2	TGTGCCAGCAGCCAAGGCGGGAGTCTCCTCACAGATACGCAGTATTTT	CASSQGGSLLTDTQYF
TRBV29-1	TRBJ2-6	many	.	TGCAGCGTTGAGGCCGGTGGGGCCAACGTCCTGACTTTC	CSVEAGGANVLTF
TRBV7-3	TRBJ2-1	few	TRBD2	TGTGCCAGCAGCTTAACTAGCGGGAGGGCTCCTTACAATGAGCAGTTCTTC	CASSLTSGRAPYNEQFF
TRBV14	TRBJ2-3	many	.	TGTGCCAGCAGCCAAGATCTTCGGCGGGACCTCACAGATACGCAGTATTTT	CASSQDLRRDLTDTQYF
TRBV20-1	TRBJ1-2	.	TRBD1	TGCAGTGCTCCCCCGGGACAGGTGTATGGCTACACCTTC	CSAPPGQVYGYTF
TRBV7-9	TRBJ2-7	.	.	TGTGCCAGCAGCCCATTGGGGCAGTCCCACGAGCAGTACTTC	CASSPLGQSHEQYF
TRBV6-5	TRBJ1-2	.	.	TGTGCCAGCAGTTCCCGGCGTATTTACAGGGACGGCTACACCTTC	CASSSRRIYRDGYTF
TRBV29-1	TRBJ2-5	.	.	TGCAGCGTTCTGGGTGGGAAGACCCAGTACTTC	CSVLGGKTQYF
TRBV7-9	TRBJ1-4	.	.	TGTGCCAGCAGCTTAAATCAGAGAGCAACTAATGAAAAACTGTTTTTT	CASSLNQRATNEKLFF
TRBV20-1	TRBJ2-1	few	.	TGCAGTGCTAAAGGGACCTCACTTTATGAGCAGTTCTTC	CSAKGTSLYEQFF
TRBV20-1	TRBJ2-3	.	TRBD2	TGCAGTGCTAGAGATTCGGGAGCGGGAGGTCCAGATACGCAGTATTTT	CSARDSGAGGPDTQYF
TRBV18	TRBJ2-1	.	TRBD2	TGTGCCAGCTCACGGCGGACTAGCGGGACCTCATATGAGCAGTTCTTC	CASSRRTSGTSYEQFF
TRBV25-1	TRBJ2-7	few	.	TGTGCCAGCAGTGTCACCCGCGTGTGGTCCGAGCAGTACTTC	CASSVTRVWSEQYF
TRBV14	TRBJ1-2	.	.	TGTGCCAGCAGCCAAGACACAGGCCTCATTTATGGCTACACCTTC	CASSQDTGLIYGYTF
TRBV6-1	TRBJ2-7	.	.	TGTGCCAGCAGACTACAGGGTCCCCACGAGCAGTACTTC	CASRLQGPHEQYF
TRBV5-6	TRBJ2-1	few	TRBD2	TGTGCCAGCAGCTTCTATCATAGCGGGAAATCCTACAATGAGCAGTTCTTC	CASSFYHSGKSYNEQFF
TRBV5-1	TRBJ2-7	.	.	TGCGCCAGCAGCTGGACTGGGACTCCGAGATTATACGAGCAGTACTTC	CASSWTGTPRLYEQYF
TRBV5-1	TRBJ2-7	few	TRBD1	TGCGCCAGCAGCCGGGACAGGGTCGTGTACGAGCAGTACTTC	CASSRDRVVYEQYF
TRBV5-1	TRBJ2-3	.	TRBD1	TGCGCCAGCAGCTTGCAACCCACAGGGGGAGACACAGATACGCAGTATTTT	CASSLQPTGGDTDTQYF
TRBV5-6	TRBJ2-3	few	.	TGTGCCAGCAGCTTGATTTTGGGGACGAAGTATTTT	CASSLILGTKYF
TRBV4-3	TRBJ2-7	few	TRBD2	TGCGCCAGCAGCCATCCTATAGCGGGAGAGGTCTACGAGCAGTACTTC	CASSHPIAGEVYEQYF
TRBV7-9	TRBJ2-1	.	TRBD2	TGTGCCAGCAGCCTCGGACTAGCGGGAGTAGAAGAGCAGTTCTTC	CASSLGLAGVEEQFF
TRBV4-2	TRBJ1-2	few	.	TGTGCCAGCAGCCAAGAGGGGGAAGCGAACTATGGCTACACCTTC	CASSQEGEANYGYTF